This T cell receptor (beta chain) was documented in a study of patients and donors after allogeneic stem cell transplantation. TCRdb processed the RT-PCR reads anew with MiXCR; each CDR3 protein has one entry. The sample yields approximately 210,000 distinct CDR3 sequences, around two fifths seen once. This receptor was identified in a human donor who was either an allogeneic HSCT recipient or a stem cell or donor lymphocyte infusion donor (not recorded which). It is not recorded whose cells these are; they may come from a transplant donor. What was sequenced was blood, either unsorted or a sorted T cell fraction (not recorded which).

The CDR3 DNA reads as TGCAGCGTTGAAGATCTGGCTAGCGGTGTGGGGGATACGCAGTATTTT. Residues: CSVEDLASGVGDTQYF. V is TRBV29-1 and J is TRBJ2-3; TRBD2 matches at 7 bases. CDR3 length equals 16 residues. Unmatched junction bases numbered 12, after V lost 0 bases and J lost 6 bases. Germline lookup yields CDR1 SQVTM and CDR2 ANQGSEA.